The clone carrying this T cell receptor beta chain was observed a handful of times. V dropped 3 bases and J dropped 11 bases, with 17 bases sitting between them. CDR1 and CDR2 from the germline V gene are MNHEY and SMNVEV (reference sequence). This CDR3 spans 14 amino acids. This entry belongs to a study of shared clonotypes between healthy human individuals. Some clones are missing from TCRdb's copy, which holds only in-frame ones; the method was immunoSEQ multiplex PCR. The top ten hold roughly 0.34% of the sample, which has 2 million to 2.5 million clones, 85% to 95% seen once. The rearrangement links TRBV27 to TRBJ1-5, with no clear D. The specimen was naive CD4+ T cells from PBMCs. Subset described: CD45RA+ positively selected. This sequence originates from a man aged 18 to 30 in good health. Some clones in this sample may be carry-over from other donors' samples. CDR3 coding DNA: TGTGCCAGCAGTTTTGGGTCCAGTCTGTATGCCCAGCATTTT. This codes for CASSFGSSLYAQHF.